The 19 T cell receptor beta chains below all came from one sample that was sequenced in a study of blood T cell repertoires in COVID-19. Sequencing used immunoSEQ multiplex PCR; TCRdb keeps in-frame clones, though not all of them. The sample holds 100,000 or so clones, roughly 76% seen once. Sequencing was done on a sample of peripheral blood. All receptors come from a woman between 65 and 79 years old with acute or convalescent COVID-19.

V is TRBV7-2 and J is TRBJ1-1, with D tentatively TRBD1 (5 bases). In germline, CDR1 is SGHTA, CDR2 FQGNSA. The CDR3 spans 13 residues. V was shortened by 4 bases and J by 7 bases, with 13 bases between the two germline ends. CDR3 in amino acids: CASSYARGSEAFF. The CDR3 DNA is TGTGCCAGCAGCTACGCCCGGGGGAGTGAAGCTTTCTTT.

The V call is TRBV6-5, the J call TRBJ2-1; 13 nucleotides agree with TRBD2. Germline-derived CDR1 and CDR2 are MNHEY and SVGAGI. This CDR3 is built from 13 residues. The J segment lost 10 bases and the V segment lost 6 bases, leaving 3 bases of the junction unmatched. Written as DNA, the CDR3 is TGTGCCAGCAGAGGGACTAGCGGGACAGAGCAGTTCTTC. It yields the protein CASRGTSGTEQFF.

The rearrangement links TRBV10-2 to TRBJ2-7; D remains unclear. The ends were cut back, 2 bases at V and 4 bases at J, with 9 bases in the middle. Germline lookup yields CDR1 WSHSY and CDR2 SAAADI. This CDR3 comprises 13 residues. The CDR3 loop reads CASSEEILYEQYF. CDR3 sequence (DNA): TGCGCCAGCAGTGAGGAGATCTTATACGAGCAGTACTTC.

The rearrangement links TRBV12-2 to TRBJ2-5; TRBD1 is taken as the D call from the table, unchecked against the DNA. TRBV12-2 is reported as a pseudogene. There are 14 residues in the CDR3. The CDR3 DNA reads as TGTGCAAGTCGCCGGGGACAGTGCCAAGAGACCCAGTACTTC. This translates into CASRRGQCQETQYF.

This clone was observed once. V usage is TRBV3-1 (or the pseudogene TRBV3-2) and J usage is TRBJ2-7; TRBD1 is a possible D gene (5 bases). Looked up from germline, CDR1 is LGHDT and CDR2 is YNNKEL (reference sequence). Trimming cost V 5 bases and J 4 bases, with 9 bases left between them. The CDR3 runs to 12 residues. This chain's CDR3 is CASSVQGYEQYF. The CDR3 DNA is TGTGCCAGCAGCGTCCAGGGTTACGAGCAGTACTTC.

The chain employs TRBV5-5 and TRBJ1-4; D possibly corresponds to TRBD1 (5 bases). In germline, CDR1 is SGHKS, CDR2 YYEKEE (reference sequence). This CDR3 has 14 amino acids. The germline V and J ends were trimmed by 4 bases and 4 bases, with 11 bases remaining between them. In nucleotides, the CDR3 is TGTGCCAGCAGCATTGGACATCTTAATGAAAAACTGTTTTTT. This sequence encodes CASSIGHLNEKLFF. The variable domain in full, completed from reference TRBV5-5 and TRBJ1-4, reads DAGVTQSPTHLIKTRGQQVTLRCSPISGHKSVSWYQQVLGQGPQFIFQYYEKEERGRGNFPDRFSARQFPNYSSELNVNALLLGDSALYLCASSIGHLNEKLFFGSGTQLSVL.

This clone was detected only once. This chain links TRBV9 with TRBJ2-2, with D possibly matching TRBD2 (6 bases). The V and J ends lost 4 bases and 6 bases respectively, with 16 bases between them. CDR3 length: 15 residues. Germline-derived CDR1 and CDR2 are SGDLS and YYNGEE. The CDR3 is CASSPRTGDPGELFF. Here the CDR3 DNA reads TGTGCCAGCAGCCCTAGGACGGGGGATCCCGGGGAGCTGTTTTTT.

The chain carries TRBV29-1 and TRBJ2-2, with a tentative D call TRBD2 (6 bases). The CDR3 length is 14 residues. Germline V gene data show CDR1 as SQVTM and CDR2 as ANQGSEA. The V end lost 1 base, the J end lost 0 bases, and 6 bases lay between the germline ends. The CDR3 DNA is TGCAGCGTTGAAGGGGGGGCGAACACCGGGGAGCTGTTTTTT. The encoded protein is CSVEGGANTGELFF.

V and J are TRBV4-3 and TRBJ2-3; 10 bases are a match to TRBD2. J gave up 3 bases and V 0 bases, and 6 bases lay outside the gene matches. Looked up from germline, CDR1 is LGHNA and CDR2 is YSLEER. This CDR3 has 17 amino acids. CDR3 in amino acids: CASSQDLPSGSTDTQYF. CDR3 sequence (DNA): TGCGCCAGCAGCCAAGATCTTCCTAGCGGGAGTACAGATACGCAGTATTTT.

This rearrangement joins TRBV19 to TRBJ1-1, with D unresolved. This CDR3 is built from 13 residues. Germline V gene data show CDR1 as LNHDA and CDR2 as SQIVND (reference sequence). V was trimmed by 2 bases and J by 4 bases, leaving 8 bases between them. CDR3 nucleotide sequence: TGTGCCAGTAGTATATTCTACAGCACTGAAGCTTTCTTT. It is translated as CASSIFYSTEAFF.

V and J are TRBV3-1 (or the pseudogene TRBV3-2) and TRBJ2-3, with 14 bases fitting TRBD2. This CDR3 has 18 amino acids. V trimming: 0 bases; J trimming: 0 bases; junction bases outside the gene matches: 2. Germline CDR1 reads LGHDT; CDR2 reads YNNKEL (reference sequence). CDR3 in amino acids: CASSQDRLAGGSTDTQYF. DNA of the CDR3: TGTGCCAGCAGCCAAGATAGACTAGCGGGGGGGAGCACAGATACGCAGTATTTT.

V is TRBV29-1 and J is TRBJ2-1, with TRBD2 matching 13 bases. The CDR3 runs to 17 residues. V was pared by 4 bases and J by 4 bases, with 10 bases of the junction left unmatched. Germline V gene lookup returns CDR1 SQVTM and CDR2 ANQGSEA. CDR3 sequence (DNA): TGCAGCGTTGCAGGACTAGCGGGAGCCACTACTTACAATGAGCAGTTCTTC. It yields the protein CSVAGLAGATTYNEQFF.

The table lists this clone with a few counts. The chain recombines TRBV20-1 with TRBJ1-2, with D hard to call. V lost 6 bases, J lost 3 bases, and 2 bases lay in between. Germline V CDR1 and CDR2: DFQATT, SNEGSKA (reference sequence). CDR3 length: 9 amino acids. CDR3 DNA: TGCAGTGCCGACTATGGCTACACCTTC. Amino acids: CSADYGYTF.

The rearrangement joins TRBV6-2 or TRBV6-3 to TRBJ2-5; the match to TRBD1 covers 7 bases. Losses at the gene ends were 6 bases for V and 0 bases for J; bases not matched to a gene: 4. Germline values: CDR1 MNHEY, CDR2 SVGEGT. The CDR3 runs to 14 residues. This CDR3 is CASSLGQDQETQYF. As DNA, the CDR3 is TGTGCCAGCAGCCTTGGACAGGACCAAGAGACCCAGTACTTC.

V is TRBV19 and J is TRBJ2-1, with 8 bases fitting TRBD2. The CDR3 is 12 residues long. Germline lookup yields CDR1 LNHDA and CDR2 SQIVND (reference sequence). Trimming at V came to 5 bases and at J to 9 bases, leaving 3 bases not matched to a gene. CDR3 protein: CASSGLALEQFF. The CDR3 DNA is TGTGCCAGTAGTGGACTAGCTCTTGAGCAGTTCTTC.

The J gene is TRBJ2-5, the V gene TRBV9, with a tentative D call TRBD1 (6 bases). Trimming pared 4 bases from V and 5 bases from J, leaving 18 bases between. Per germline, CDR1 SGDLS and CDR2 YYNGEE. The CDR3 consists of 15 residues. The CDR3 DNA reads TGTGCCAGCAGCTCCTTCTCACAGGGATGGGAGACCCAGTACTTC. Translation: CASSSFSQGWETQYF.

The chain carries TRBV27 and TRBJ2-7, with 7 bases identical to TRBD1. The germline V gene has CDR1 MNHEY and CDR2 SMNVEV (reference sequence). The length of the CDR3 is 15 residues. V shed 1 base, J shed 5 bases, and the junction held 8 bases outside the gene matches. CDR3 amino acids: CASSLLPGTADEQYF. For the CDR3, the DNA is TGTGCCAGCAGTTTATTGCCAGGGACAGCAGACGAGCAGTACTTC.

CDR3 sequence reads: CASSSPRGPTNTEAFF. The CDR3 coding sequence is TGTGCCAGCAGTAGCCCCAGGGGGCCCACGAACACTGAAGCTTTCTTT. This chain joins TRBV2 and TRBJ1-1, with TRBD1 identical over 8 bases. V trimming: 5 bases; J trimming: 1 base; junction bases outside the gene matches: 9. This CDR3 contains 16 residues. Looked up from germline, CDR1 is SNHLY and CDR2 is FYNNEI.

V and J are TRBV12-3 or TRBV12-4 and TRBJ2-1, with a tentative D call TRBD2 (6 bases). The CDR3 length is 13 residues. The V gene lost 6 bases and the J gene lost 10 bases, with 16 bases spanning the gap. As DNA, the CDR3 is TGTGCCAGCAGCCGCCGACTAGTTGGGGAGCAGTTCTTC. Protein: CASSRRLVGEQFF.